The 25 T cell receptor beta chains presented below share a single source sample, sequenced in a study of T-cell reconstitution after alpha-beta-depleted transplantation in children (dated by TCRdb to between 2015 and 2016). The library relied on PCR. The sequencer was an Illumina HiSeq 2500. TCR libraries were prepared with molecular barcoding, using unique molecular identifiers to normalize TCRbeta repertoire quantification. The public reads were reprocessed in TCRdb via fastp at Q25 and MiXCR, keeping in-frame beta chains. Every distinct CDR3 protein forms one entry, paired with its most common genes and DNA. The table for this sample lists about 590,000 distinct CDR3 sequences; over 10% of them were counted only once. 2% to 2.5% of the sample belongs to the ten largest clones. This sample's treatment or condition label indicates: allogeneic hematopoietic cell transplantation with graft depleted of TCRalphabeta T cells and CD19 B cells.

Source: PBMCs, mostly from graft donor cells, taken 360 days after TCRalphabeta/CD19-depleted stem cell transplant. These receptors were taken from a male patient aged 10-17 years who had a stem cell transplant for acute myeloid leukemia, so the T cells may come from the graft donor.

The rearrangement links TRBV3-1 to TRBJ2-3; tentatively, D is TRBD1 or TRBD2 (6 bases each). Germline V gene data show CDR1 as LGHDT and CDR2 as YNNKEL (reference sequence). This CDR3 region has 15 residues. V was trimmed by 2 bases and J by 4 bases, leaving 13 bases between them. The CDR3, as DNA: TGTGCCAGCAGCCAATCCCGAGGGGGGTCAGATACGCAGTATTTT. This codes for CASSQSRGGSDTQYF.

This clonotype was seen at least ten times. V gene TRBV29-1 combines with J gene TRBJ2-2; D gene uncertain. Germline CDR1 SQVTM, CDR2 ANQGSEA. V gave up 6 bases and J gave up 2 bases, with 10 bases separating them. CDR3 length equals 13 residues. This chain's CDR3 is CSVPGLNTGELFF. CDR3 coding DNA: TGCAGCGTACCGGGCCTAAACACCGGGGAGCTGTTTTTT.

This clonotype has just a few counts. V is TRBV14 and J is TRBJ2-1; D unresolved. The V end was cut by 1 base, the J end by 7 bases, with 5 bases between. The CDR3 extends over 12 amino acids. Germline loops: CDR1 SGHDN, CDR2 FVKESK. CDR3 in amino acids: CASSQVTNEQFF. In nucleotides, the CDR3 is TGTGCCAGCAGCCAAGTGACGAATGAGCAGTTCTTC.

This clonotype occurred many times. The chain combines TRBV29-1 with TRBJ2-1, with D uncertain. V dropped 3 bases and J dropped 15 bases, with 12 bases sitting between them. From germline, CDR1 is SQVTM and CDR2 ANQGSEA. The CDR3 spans 10 residues. In nucleotides, the CDR3 is TGCAGCGTTGAGATACGGCAACCGTTCTTC. It yields the protein CSVEIRQPFF.

This clonotype was detected only once. The rearrangement links TRBV20-1 to TRBJ2-3; 10 bases are shared with TRBD2. Unmatched junction bases numbered 17, after V lost 3 bases and J lost 5 bases. Germline V lookup: CDR1 DFQATT, CDR2 SNEGSKA (reference sequence). This CDR3 spans 18 amino acids. This CDR3 reads CSASSMSGSGRLRDTQYF. The CDR3 DNA reads TGCAGTGCTAGTTCTATGAGTGGTAGCGGGAGGTTAAGAGATACGCAGTATTTT.

This chain uses TRBV28 with TRBJ1-1; a possible D gene is TRBD1 (5 bases). V was shortened by 6 bases and J by 0 bases, with 11 bases between the two germline ends. There are 14 residues in the CDR3. Germline CDR1 is MDHEN and CDR2 is SYDVKM. The CDR3 spells CASSSGRMNTEAFF. CDR3 DNA sequence: TGTGCCAGCAGCTCGGGACGGATGAACACTGAAGCTTTCTTT. The whole variable domain, filled in from reference TRBV28 and TRBJ1-1, reads DVKVTQSSRYLVKRTGEKVFLECVQDMDHENMFWYRQDPGLGLRLIYFSYDVKMKEKGDIPEGYSVSREKKERFSLILESASTNQTSMYLCASSSGRMNTEAFFGQGTRLTVV.

This clonotype occurred a few times. V is TRBV7-6 and J is TRBJ2-1, with TRBD1 as a possible D gene (6 bases). The CDR3 is 14 amino acids. V lost 5 bases and J 9 bases, leaving 17 bases between the germline ends. Germline CDR1 reads SGHVS; CDR2 reads FNYEAQ. CDR3 sequence (DNA): TGTGCCAGCAGCCCGACTCAGGGGCCTGGTGAGCAGTTCTTC. Translating it yields CASSPTQGPGEQFF.

This clonotype has just a few counts. The V gene is TRBV7-2, the J gene TRBJ1-4, with 8 bases lining up with TRBD1. This CDR3 has 16 amino acids. Germline trimming cut 5 bases from V and 8 bases from J; bases unmatched to any gene: 13. Per germline, CDR1 SGHTA and CDR2 FQGNSA. The CDR3 spells CASSLDHRDRREKLFF. CDR3 DNA: TGTGCCAGCAGCCTCGACCACCGGGACAGGCGCGAAAAACTGTTTTTT.

This clonotype came up a few times. The V call is TRBV28, the J call TRBJ2-7; D is unclear. Germline V gives CDR1 MDHEN, CDR2 SYDVKM. V was pared by 4 bases and J by 9 bases, with 13 bases between. The CDR3 covers 12 residues. The CDR3 bases are TGTGCCAGCAGTTGGACCTCGCGGCGGCAGTACTTC. The encoded protein is CASSWTSRRQYF. The whole variable domain, filled in from reference TRBV28 and TRBJ2-7, reads DVKVTQSSRYLVKRTGEKVFLECVQDMDHENMFWYRQDPGLGLRLIYFSYDVKMKEKGDIPEGYSVSREKKERFSLILESASTNQTSMYLCASSWTSRRQYFGPGTRLTVT.

This clonotype has more than one count but fewer than ten. This chain links TRBV7-9 with TRBJ2-1; TRBD2 matches 10 bases. Germline assignment: CDR1 SEHNR and CDR2 FQNEAQ (reference sequence). The CDR3 runs 17 residues. V shed 4 bases, J shed 0 bases, and the junction held 6 bases outside the gene matches. The CDR3 loop reads CASSSQSSGSSYNEQFF. As DNA, the CDR3 is TGTGCCAGCAGCTCTCAATCTAGCGGGAGCTCCTACAATGAGCAGTTCTTC.

The V and J genes are TRBV7-2 and TRBJ2-7, with D possibly being TRBD1 (6 bases). Germline-derived CDR1 and CDR2 are SGHTA and FQGNSA. Deletions cut 1 base from V and 4 bases from J, with 11 bases between. This CDR3 spans 14 amino acids. CDR3 sequence (DNA): TGTGCCAGCAGCTTAGTGGGGGCGCTTTACGAGCAGTACTTC. This sequence encodes CASSLVGALYEQYF.

Only one count was recorded for this clonotype. This chain connects TRBV28 to TRBJ2-7; 12 bases fit TRBD1. The CDR3 has 15 amino acids. V trimming: 4 bases; J trimming: 5 bases; junction bases outside the gene matches: 6. The germline CDR1 and CDR2 sequences are MDHEN and SYDVKM. CDR3: CASSSPGTGGDEQYF. Here the CDR3 DNA reads TGTGCCAGCAGTTCCCCCGGGACAGGGGGCGACGAGCAGTACTTC.

This clonotype occurred many times. V and J are TRBV28 and TRBJ2-7, with 10 bases aligning to TRBD1. V lost 8 bases, J lost 3 bases, and 7 bases stayed unmatched. Germline CDR1 reads MDHEN; CDR2 reads SYDVKM. The CDR3 sequence is 14 residues long. CDR3 nucleotides: TGTGCCAGCGGGCCCCGGGACAGGGGCTACGAGCAGTACTTC. Translation: CASGPRDRGYEQYF. Looking up the rest from reference TRBV28 and TRBJ2-7 gives the full variable domain: DVKVTQSSRYLVKRTGEKVFLECVQDMDHENMFWYRQDPGLGLRLIYFSYDVKMKEKGDIPEGYSVSREKKERFSLILESASTNQTSMYLCASGPRDRGYEQYFGPGTRLTVT.

The CDR3 coding sequence is TGTGCCAGCAGCCCATTCGGACAGTTATACGAGCAGTACTTC. This translates into CASSPFGQLYEQYF. The V and J genes are TRBV7-3 and TRBJ2-7; a weak D match, TRBD1 (6 bases). The CDR3 is 14 residues long. Germline V gene data show CDR1 as SGHTA and CDR2 as FQGTGA. With 5 bases removed from V and 4 bases from J, the gap between germline ends came to 15 bases.

This clonotype turned up a few times. V usage is TRBV7-6 and J usage is TRBJ2-5; D might be TRBD1 or TRBD2, each matching 5 bases. This CDR3 is built from 13 residues. In germline, CDR1 is SGHVS, CDR2 FNYEAQ. V was trimmed by 6 bases and J by 5 bases, leaving 13 bases between them. The CDR3 nucleotides read TGTGCCAGCAGTCCAGGGTGGGAGGAGACCCAGTACTTC. Translation gives CASSPGWEETQYF.

In its sample, this clonotype was seen a few times. The CDR3 sequence is CASSEWRRQVAYEQYV. The CDR3 DNA reads TGTGCCAGCAGTGAGTGGAGACGACAGGTTGCCTACGAGCAGTACGTC. The chain is built from TRBV6-4 and TRBJ2-7; weak D call: TRBD1 (6 bases). This CDR3 contains 16 residues. Germline V gene data show CDR1 as MRHNA and CDR2 as SNTAGT. Trimming left V 3 bases short and J 2 bases short, with 17 bases between.

This chain uses TRBV20-1 with TRBJ2-7; 8 bases fit TRBD2. V lost 3 bases, J lost 0 bases, and 4 bases stayed unmatched. The germline V gene encodes CDR1 DFQATT and CDR2 SNEGSKA (reference sequence). The CDR3 runs to 14 residues. In DNA form, the CDR3 reads TGCAGTGCTAGCGGGAGGGCCCCCTCCTACGAGCAGTACTTC. Amino acid sequence: CSASGRAPSYEQYF.

The chain joins TRBV7-9 to TRBJ2-1, with 8 bases lining up with TRBD2. The germline gives CDR1 SEHNR, CDR2 FQNEAQ (reference sequence). CDR3 length: 15 amino acids. Trimming took 0 bases from V and 6 from J; bases not matched to a gene: 4. The CDR3: CASSLAGTRPNEQFF. The CDR3 DNA is TGTGCCAGCAGCTTAGCGGGGACTAGACCCAATGAGCAGTTCTTC.

The J gene is TRBJ2-7, the V gene TRBV6-2 or TRBV6-3, with a possible D match to TRBD2 (7 bases). CDR3 length: 14 amino acids. Trimming cost V 2 bases and J 5 bases, with 13 bases left between them. Germline loops: CDR1 MNHEY, CDR2 SVGEGT. The CDR3 region has the DNA TGTGCCAGCAGTTACGGGGGGGCTCAGCACGAGCAGTACTTC. Amino acids: CASSYGGAQHEQYF.

A few counts support this clonotype. The chain uses TRBV24-1 and TRBJ2-2; D uncertain. Germline values: CDR1 KGHDR, CDR2 SFDVKD. V was trimmed by 5 bases and J by 5 bases, leaving 5 bases between them. The CDR3 is 12 amino acids. CDR3 amino acids: CATSGRTGELFF. CDR3 bases: TGTGCCACCAGTGGGCGAACCGGGGAGCTGTTTTTT.

This clonotype was observed a few times. V is TRBV7-9 and J is TRBJ2-5; D gene unclear. This CDR3 spans 15 amino acids. Trimming shortened V by 1 base and J by 1 base, and 10 bases separated the two germline ends. CDR1 and CDR2 from the germline V gene are SEHNR and FQNEAQ (reference sequence). In nucleotides, the CDR3 is TGTGCCAGCAGCTTAGATGCCCCCTTCCAAGAGACCCAGTACTTC. Protein sequence: CASSLDAPFQETQYF.

This chain uses TRBV5-1 with TRBJ2-2, with D maybe TRBD1 (6 bases). The CDR3 covers 15 residues. Germline CDR1 is SGHRS and CDR2 is YFSETQ. The V end was cut by 5 bases, the J end by 0 bases, with 11 bases between. CDR3 region: CASRSRGSNTGELFF. Written as DNA, the CDR3 is TGCGCCAGCAGGTCTAGGGGGTCGAACACCGGGGAGCTGTTTTTT. Full variable domain (missing parts from reference TRBV5-1 and TRBJ2-2): KAGVTQTPRYLIKTRGQQVTLSCSPISGHRSVSWYQQTPGQGLQFLFEYFSETQRNKGNFPGRFSGRQFSNSRSEMNVSTLELGDSALYLCASRSRGSNTGELFFGEGSRLTVL.

This clonotype was counted at least ten times. This chain joins TRBV20-1 and TRBJ2-3; D not certain. This CDR3 has 11 residues. Trimming took 5 bases from V and 4 from J, leaving 7 bases between them. Looked up from germline, CDR1 is DFQATT and CDR2 is SNEGSKA (reference sequence). Here the CDR3 reads CSASWPDTQYF. CDR3 DNA: TGCAGTGCTTCCTGGCCAGATACGCAGTATTTT.

This clonotype has more than one count but fewer than ten. The chain uses TRBV5-1 and TRBJ2-7, with TRBD2 identical over 9 bases. Germline loops: CDR1 SGHRS, CDR2 YFSETQ. The J segment lost 0 bases and the V segment lost 2 bases, leaving 9 bases of the junction unmatched. The CDR3 loop spans 17 amino acids. In nucleotides, the CDR3 is TGCGCCAGCAGCTTAATGGCTAGCGGGACCATCTCCTACGAGCAGTACTTC. It is translated as CASSLMASGTISYEQYF.

This clonotype was counted ten times or more. V gene TRBV20-1 combines with J gene TRBJ2-1; D is unresolved. The CDR3 loop spans 13 amino acids. Germline V lookup: CDR1 DFQATT, CDR2 SNEGSKA (reference sequence). V lost 6 bases, J lost 6 bases, and 15 bases lay in between. DNA for the CDR3: TGCAGTGCCTCGCCCACTACGGGCAATGAGCAGTTCTTC. Translating it yields CSASPTTGNEQFF.